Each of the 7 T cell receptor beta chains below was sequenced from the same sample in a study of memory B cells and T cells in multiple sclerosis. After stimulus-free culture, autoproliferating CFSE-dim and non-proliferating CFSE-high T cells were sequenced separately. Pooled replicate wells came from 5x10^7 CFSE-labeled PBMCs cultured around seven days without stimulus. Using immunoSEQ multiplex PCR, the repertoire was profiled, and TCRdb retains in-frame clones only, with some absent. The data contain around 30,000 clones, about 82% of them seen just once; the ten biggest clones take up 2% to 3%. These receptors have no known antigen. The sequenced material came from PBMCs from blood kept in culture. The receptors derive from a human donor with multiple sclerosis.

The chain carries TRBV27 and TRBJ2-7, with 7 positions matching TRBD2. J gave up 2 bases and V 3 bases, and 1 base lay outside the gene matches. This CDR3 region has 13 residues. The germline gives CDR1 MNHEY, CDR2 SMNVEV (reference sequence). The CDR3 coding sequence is TGTGCCAGCAGTTTTGGACTAGCCTACGAGCAGTACTTC. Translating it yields CASSFGLAYEQYF.

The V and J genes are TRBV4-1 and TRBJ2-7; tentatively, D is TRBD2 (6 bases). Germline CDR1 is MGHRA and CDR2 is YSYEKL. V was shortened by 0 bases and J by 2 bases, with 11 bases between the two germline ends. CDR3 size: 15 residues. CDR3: CASSQDQRTTYEQYF. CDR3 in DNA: TGCGCCAGCAGCCAAGATCAGAGGACTACCTACGAGCAGTACTTC.

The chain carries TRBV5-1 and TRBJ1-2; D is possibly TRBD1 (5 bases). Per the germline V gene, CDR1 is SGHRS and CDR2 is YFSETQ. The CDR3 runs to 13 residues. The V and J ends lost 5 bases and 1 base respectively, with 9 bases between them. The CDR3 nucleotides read TGCGCCAGCAGACAGGAGCTTAACTATGGCTACACCTTC. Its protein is CASRQELNYGYTF.

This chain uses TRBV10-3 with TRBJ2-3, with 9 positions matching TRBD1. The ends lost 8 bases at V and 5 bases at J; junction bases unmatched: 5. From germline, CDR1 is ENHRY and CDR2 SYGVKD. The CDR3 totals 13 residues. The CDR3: CAIGQGMGDTQYF. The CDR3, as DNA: TGTGCCATCGGACAGGGGATGGGAGATACGCAGTATTTT.

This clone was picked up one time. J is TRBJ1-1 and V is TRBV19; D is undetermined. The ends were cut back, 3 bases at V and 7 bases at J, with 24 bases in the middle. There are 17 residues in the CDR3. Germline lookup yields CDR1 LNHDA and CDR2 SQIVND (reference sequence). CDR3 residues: CASSILSGKRTAIEAFF. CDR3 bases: TGTGCCAGTAGTATTCTTTCGGGCAAACGGACCGCGATTGAAGCTTTCTTT.

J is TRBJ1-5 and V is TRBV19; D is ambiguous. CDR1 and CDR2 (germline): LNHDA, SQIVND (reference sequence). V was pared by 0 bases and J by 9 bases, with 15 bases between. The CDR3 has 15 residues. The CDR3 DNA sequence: TGTGCCAGTAGTATAGATGTCCAGTTGTATAGGCCCCAGCATTTT. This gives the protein CASSIDVQLYRPQHF.

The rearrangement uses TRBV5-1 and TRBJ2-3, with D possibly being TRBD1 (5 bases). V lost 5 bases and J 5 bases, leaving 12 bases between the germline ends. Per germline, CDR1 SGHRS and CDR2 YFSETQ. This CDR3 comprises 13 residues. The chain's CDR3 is CASRAYQGDTQYF. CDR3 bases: TGCGCCAGCAGAGCCTACCAGGGAGATACGCAGTATTTT.